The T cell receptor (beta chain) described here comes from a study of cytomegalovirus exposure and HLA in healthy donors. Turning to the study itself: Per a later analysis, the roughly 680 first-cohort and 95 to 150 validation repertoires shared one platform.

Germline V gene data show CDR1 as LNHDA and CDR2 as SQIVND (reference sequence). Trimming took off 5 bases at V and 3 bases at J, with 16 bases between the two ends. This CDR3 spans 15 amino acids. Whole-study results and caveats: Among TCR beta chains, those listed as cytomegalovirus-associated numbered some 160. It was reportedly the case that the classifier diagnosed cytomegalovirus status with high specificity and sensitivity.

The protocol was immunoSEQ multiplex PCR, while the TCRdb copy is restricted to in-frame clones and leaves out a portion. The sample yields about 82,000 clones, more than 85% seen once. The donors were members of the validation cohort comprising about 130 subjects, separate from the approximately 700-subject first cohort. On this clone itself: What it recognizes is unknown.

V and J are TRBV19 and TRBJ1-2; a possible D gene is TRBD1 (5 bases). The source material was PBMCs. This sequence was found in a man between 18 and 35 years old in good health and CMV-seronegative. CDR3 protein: CASSQGGRAHYGYTF. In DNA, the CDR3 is TGTGCCAGTAGTCAGGGCGGCAGGGCCCACTATGGCTACACCTTC.